What follows is one TCR beta chain and its context. The data derive from a study of blood T cell repertoires in COVID-19. Study at large: Samples taken during acute and convalescent COVID-19 were collected in the United States, Italy and Spain. T cells, B-cell-depleted T cells, or PBMCs provided the cDNA or gDNA that served as material.

In the authors' workflow: Amplified reference gene primers provided the basis for estimating nucleated cell counts. Profiling relied on immunoSEQ multiplex PCR, and the TCRdb table lists in-frame clones only, not all of them. That table is the source of V, J and clone size, and D and trimming were worked out from the DNA. The table lists fewer than 200,000 clones, about 85% of them singletons. This CDR3 is built from 14 residues. V lost 0 bases to trimming and J lost 4 bases, with 8 bases between them. Germline loops: CDR1 SGHKS, CDR2 YYEKEE (reference sequence). Material: peripheral blood. V is TRBV5-5 and J is TRBJ2-1, with a weak D call TRBD2 (5 bases). This clonotype was sampled from a human donor with acute or convalescent COVID-19. The donor label of this sample is uncertain. CDR3 residues: CASSLGGIYNEQFF. The CDR3 DNA sequence: TGTGCCAGCAGCTTGGGAGGGATTTACAATGAGCAGTTCTTC.